Shown below are 23 T cell receptor beta chains from a single sample sequenced in a study of T-cell reconstitution after alpha-beta-depleted transplantation in children. For TCRbeta, the library was prepared with unique molecular identifiers. TCRdb processed the PCR reads anew with MiXCR; each CDR3 protein has one entry. The data hold 490,000 or so distinct CDR3 sequences, with under 15% observed a single time. The sequenced sample was PBMCs from the stem cell graft donor, obtained from the stem cell graft. The receptor source for this set is a human donor who donated a stem cell graft to a child with combined immunodeficiency.

This clonotype has ten or more counts. The J gene is TRBJ2-1, the V gene TRBV29-1, with D uncertain. Per germline, CDR1 SQVTM and CDR2 ANQGSEA. Trimming removed 2 bases at V and 5 bases at J, with 4 bases between. The CDR3 sequence is 11 residues long. The CDR3 nucleotides read TGCAGCGTTGAACCCCACAATGAGCAGTTCTTC. This encodes CSVEPHNEQFF.

This clonotype appeared a few times. The chain employs TRBV10-3 and TRBJ2-5; the D is unclear. Trimming left V 9 bases short and J 0 bases short, with 5 bases between. Per the germline V gene, CDR1 is ENHRY and CDR2 is SYGVKD. The CDR3 length is 11 residues. CDR3 coding DNA: TGTGCCATAAAGTACCAAGAGACCCAGTACTTC. Its protein product is CAIKYQETQYF.

This clonotype was seen a few times. V and J are TRBV9 and TRBJ2-5; D might be TRBD2 (6 bases). The CDR3 has 16 amino acids. Trimming removed 7 bases from V and 0 bases from J, with 19 bases in between. Germline lookup yields CDR1 SGDLS and CDR2 YYNGEE. CDR3 residues: CASGGLASLDQETQYF. DNA for the CDR3: TGTGCCAGCGGCGGGCTAGCGAGTTTAGACCAAGAGACCCAGTACTTC.

This clonotype was counted ten times or more. V usage is TRBV29-1 and J usage is TRBJ2-3, with D perhaps assigned TRBD1 or TRBD2 (6 bases each). With 5 bases removed from V and 1 base from J, the gap between germline ends came to 10 bases. CDR3 length equals 13 residues. The germline V gene encodes CDR1 SQVTM and CDR2 ANQGSEA. In nucleotides, the CDR3 is TGCAGCGTTATGGGGGGCCGCACAGATACGCAGTATTTT. This gives the protein CSVMGGRTDTQYF.

There are many counts of this clonotype. This chain links TRBV15 with TRBJ2-2; 7 bases match TRBD2. The CDR3 contains 16 residues. Trimming took 5 bases from V and 6 from J; bases not matched to a gene: 12. Looked up from germline, CDR1 is LNHNV and CDR2 is YYDKDF (reference sequence). In DNA, the CDR3 is TGTGCCACCAGCTCCCCCCTGGCGGGAGAGGCCGGGGAGCTGTTTTTT. Its translation is CATSSPLAGEAGELFF.

The chain joins TRBV5-1 to TRBJ2-5; 9 nucleotides match TRBD2. Germline values: CDR1 SGHRS, CDR2 YFSETQ. V was pared by 4 bases and J by 5 bases, with 12 bases of the junction left unmatched. The CDR3 spans 16 residues. The CDR3 coding sequence is TGCGCCAGCAGCCGGACTGGCGGGAGGGCCGTGGAGACCCAGTACTTC. Its translation is CASSRTGGRAVETQYF. Full variable domain (missing parts from reference TRBV5-1 and TRBJ2-5): KAGVTQTPRYLIKTRGQQVTLSCSPISGHRSVSWYQQTPGQGLQFLFEYFSETQRNKGNFPGRFSGRQFSNSRSEMNVSTLELGDSALYLCASSRTGGRAVETQYFGPGTRLLVL.

This clonotype was seen many times. CDR3 in amino acids: CASRSGANTGELFF. CDR3 coding DNA: TGTGCCAGCCGGAGCGGGGCAAACACCGGGGAGCTGTTTTTT. This chain links TRBV12-3 or TRBV12-4 with TRBJ2-2; 7 bases align to TRBD2. V dropped 8 bases and J dropped 2; count of bases not matched to a gene: 5. This CDR3 spans 14 amino acids.

In its sample, this clonotype was seen many times. The chain has TRBV4-3 and TRBJ2-7; 8 bases align to TRBD1. The CDR3 loop spans 18 amino acids. Germline assignment: CDR1 LGHNA and CDR2 YSLEER. The J segment lost 5 bases and the V segment lost 0 bases, leaving 15 bases of the junction unmatched. The CDR3 spells CASSQDRIRGQGWHEQYF. In nucleotides, the CDR3 is TGCGCCAGCAGCCAAGATCGAATTCGTGGACAGGGATGGCACGAGCAGTACTTC.

This clonotype was found a few times. This rearrangement joins TRBV7-2 to TRBJ2-1, with 12 bases lining up with TRBD2. The germline gives CDR1 SGHTA, CDR2 FQGNSA. V shed 1 base, J shed 0 bases, and the junction held 4 bases outside the gene matches. The CDR3 covers 18 residues. The CDR3 region has the DNA TGTGCCAGCAGCTTAGGGCTAGCGGGGGGGCCCTCCTACAATGAGCAGTTCTTC. Protein: CASSLGLAGGPSYNEQFF.

This clonotype occurred a few times. The V gene is TRBV20-1, the J gene TRBJ2-5, with D unclear. Germline CDR1 reads DFQATT; CDR2 reads SNEGSKA (reference sequence). With 5 bases removed from V and 5 bases from J, the gap between germline ends came to 9 bases. The CDR3 loop spans 11 amino acids. The CDR3 is CSAVLGETQYF. In DNA form, the CDR3 reads TGCAGTGCTGTACTGGGGGAGACCCAGTACTTC.

The CDR3 DNA is TGTGCCATCAGTGAAAGTCAGGGCACAGATACGCAGTATTTT. Translating it yields CAISESQGTDTQYF. The chain couples TRBV10-3 to TRBJ2-3; D is unresolved. The V gene lost 3 bases and the J gene lost 1 base, with 8 bases spanning the gap. Germline loops: CDR1 ENHRY, CDR2 SYGVKD. This CDR3 is 14 amino acids long.

The table lists this clonotype with a few counts. This chain connects TRBV20-1 to TRBJ2-5, with 8 bases matching TRBD1. The V and J ends lost 3 bases and 5 bases, in that order; junction bases with no gene match: 17. The germline gives CDR1 DFQATT, CDR2 SNEGSKA (reference sequence). The CDR3 runs to 17 residues. CDR3 bases: TGCAGTGCTAGTCGTCTCCCGGACAGGGTGGAATTTGAGACCCAGTACTTC. It yields the protein CSASRLPDRVEFETQYF.

The sample holds a few counts of this clonotype. The chain is built from TRBV12-3 or TRBV12-4 and TRBJ1-2; D is undetermined. The CDR3 is 13 amino acids. Trimming took off 5 bases at V and 7 bases at J, with 14 bases between the two ends. The CDR3 region is CASSEGPGSGYTF. In DNA form, the CDR3 reads TGTGCCAGCAGTGAAGGACCCGGGAGTGGCTACACCTTC.

A few counts support this clonotype. The chain combines TRBV12-3 or TRBV12-4 with TRBJ1-5; unclear D gene. V was shortened by 2 bases and J by 11 bases, with 7 bases between the two germline ends. This CDR3 is built from 11 residues. The CDR3, as DNA: TGTGCCAGCAGTTTAAGTACGACCCAGCATTTT. As protein: CASSLSTTQHF.

V and J are TRBV12-3 or TRBV12-4 and TRBJ2-7; weak D call: TRBD2 (5 bases). Trimming stripped 3 bases from V and 3 bases from J, with 9 bases between. The length of the CDR3 is 13 residues. Written as DNA, the CDR3 is TGTGCCAGCAGTTTCCGGGGTTTCTACGAGCAGTACTTC. Protein sequence: CASSFRGFYEQYF.

The chain uses TRBV11-3 and TRBJ2-1; a possible D gene is TRBD2 (6 bases). The CDR3 is made up of 15 amino acids. The ends were cut back, 6 bases at V and 1 base at J, with 13 bases in the middle. CDR1 is SGHNT, CDR2 YENEEA, per germline. The chain's CDR3 is CASSAAAGSYNEQFF. CDR3 DNA sequence: TGTGCCAGCAGTGCAGCGGCGGGATCCTACAATGAGCAGTTCTTC.

V and J are TRBV28 and TRBJ2-2, with 8 bases that match TRBD2. The CDR3 has 16 residues. Trimming cost V 8 bases and J 6 bases; bases outside gene matches: 14. Germline assignment: CDR1 MDHEN and CDR2 SYDVKM. The CDR3 coding sequence is TGTGCCAGCCCAAACCGGAGAGCGGGAGTCGCCGGGGAGCTGTTTTTT. This codes for CASPNRRAGVAGELFF. The full variable domain, its missing parts supplied by reference TRBV28 and TRBJ2-2, is DVKVTQSSRYLVKRTGEKVFLECVQDMDHENMFWYRQDPGLGLRLIYFSYDVKMKEKGDIPEGYSVSREKKERFSLILESASTNQTSMYLCASPNRRAGVAGELFFGEGSRLTVL.

Remarks on this clonotype: Just one base apart from a much larger clone, this may be a read error. This is likely a read error, given that the CDR3 carries no conserved phenylalanine or tryptophan at its end. Written as DNA, the CDR3 is TGTGCCAGCAGTTACTCGAAGGGAGAGACCCAGTACTGC. This codes for CASSYSKGETQYC. This chain links TRBV6-5 with TRBJ2-5; the D is unclear. The CDR3 consists of 13 residues. V lost 0 bases, J lost 4 bases, and 6 bases lay in between. CDR1 and CDR2 (germline): MNHEY, SVGAGI.

This clonotype was observed a handful of times. The chain couples TRBV25-1 to TRBJ2-7; perhaps TRBD1 as D (5 bases). Germline CDR1 MGHDK, CDR2 SYGVNS. The CDR3 sequence is 11 residues long. Trimming removed 5 bases from V and 7 bases from J, with 9 bases in between. In DNA, the CDR3 is TGTGCCAGCAGTCAAGGGGCAGAGCAGTACTTC. Protein product: CASSQGAEQYF.

This clonotype was detected a few times. The chain employs TRBV4-2 and TRBJ1-5; D is undetermined. Trimming shortened V by 3 bases and J by 3 bases, and 12 bases separated the two germline ends. CDR3 length: 15 amino acids. From germline, CDR1 is LGHNA and CDR2 YNFKEQ. Here the CDR3 DNA reads TGTGCCAGCAGCCAGATACAGTCTACCAATCAGCCCCAGCATTTT. Translation gives CASSQIQSTNQPQHF.

The chain combines TRBV2 with TRBJ1-3, with 7 bases matching TRBD1. CDR3 size: 15 residues. CDR1 is SNHLY, CDR2 FYNNEI, per germline. Trimming removed 3 bases from V and 2 bases from J; junction bases left unmatched: 4. CDR3 loop: CASSDRGQPGNTIYF. Here the CDR3 DNA reads TGTGCCAGCAGTGATAGGGGACAGCCTGGAAACACCATATATTTT.

The chain combines TRBV6-5 with TRBJ2-5; 7 positions match TRBD1. The CDR3 has 15 residues. V shed 2 bases, J shed 2 bases, and the junction held 5 bases outside the gene matches. The germline CDR1 and CDR2 sequences are MNHEY and SVGAGI. In DNA form, the CDR3 reads TGTGCCAGCAGTTACCGGGACAGACTGCAAGAGACCCAGTACTTC. This codes for CASSYRDRLQETQYF.

The chain combines TRBV7-8 with TRBJ1-6; 7 bases match TRBD1. This CDR3 is 15 amino acids long. Trimming took 5 bases from V and 9 from J; bases not matched to a gene: 10. CDR1 is SGHVS and CDR2 is FQNEAQ in the germline V gene. Here the CDR3 reads CASSPQTGLGSPLHF. Here the CDR3 DNA reads TGTGCCAGCAGCCCTCAGACAGGGTTAGGTTCACCCCTCCACTTT.